Following are 28 T cell receptor beta chains from one sample sequenced in a study of T cell responses to AZD1222 COVID-19 vaccine. Generated by immunoSEQ multiplex PCR, the TCRdb table keeps only in-frame clones and is missing some. Here the sample spans roughly 140,000 clones, approximately 88% being singletons. This sample comprised peripheral blood, obtained on day 0 of AZD1222 vaccination. These receptors originate from an adult in good health.

This clone was detected only once. The CDR3 nucleotides read TGTGCCAGTAGTATCTCCCCCCGGGGGGGAGGGCATGGCTACACCTTC. This gives the protein CASSISPRGGGHGYTF. The genes are TRBV19 and TRBJ1-2; perhaps TRBD1 as D (5 bases). V was shortened by 3 bases and J by 6 bases, with 20 bases between the two germline ends. Germline V lookup: CDR1 LNHDA, CDR2 SQIVND (reference sequence). The CDR3 runs 16 residues. Complete variable domain (other parts from reference TRBV19 and TRBJ1-2): DGGITQSPKYLFRKEGQNVTLSCEQNLNHDAMYWYRQDPGQGLRLIYYSQIVNDFQKGDIAEGYSVSREKKESFPLTVTSAQKNPTAFYLCASSISPRGGGHGYTFGSGTRLTVV.

CDR3 loop: CASRAGTDYGYTF. The CDR3 DNA follows: TGTGCCAGTAGGGCCGGGACGGACTATGGCTACACCTTC. This chain links TRBV19 with TRBJ1-2; weak D call: TRBD1 (5 bases). V was pared by 6 bases and J by 3 bases, with 11 bases between. Germline V gives CDR1 LNHDA, CDR2 SQIVND (reference sequence). This CDR3 comprises 13 residues.

The rearrangement links TRBV4-1 to TRBJ2-2; D possibly corresponds to TRBD1 (6 bases). V was shortened by 1 base and J by 0 bases, with 12 bases between the two germline ends. The CDR3 is made up of 17 amino acids. Germline V gives CDR1 MGHRA, CDR2 YSYEKL. DNA of the CDR3: TGCGCCAGCAGCCAAGTAGGGGGATACTCGAACACCGGGGAGCTGTTTTTT. Amino acids: CASSQVGGYSNTGELFF.

V gene TRBV15 combines with J gene TRBJ2-7; no firm D call. The CDR3 is 14 residues long. V dropped 6 bases and J dropped 0 bases, with 12 bases sitting between them. From germline, CDR1 is LNHNV and CDR2 YYDKDF (reference sequence). CDR3 coding DNA: TGTGCCACCAGGGCCAAAAGGAACTCCTACGAGCAGTACTTC. Protein sequence: CATRAKRNSYEQYF.

In its sample, this clone was seen once. This chain links TRBV7-3 with TRBJ2-5, with 14 bases that match TRBD2. The CDR3 spans 17 residues. CDR1 SGHTA and CDR2 FQGTGA come from the germline V gene. V lost 3 bases to trimming and J lost 3 bases; unmatched junction nucleotides: 6. This CDR3 is CASSLWGLAGVEETQYF. The CDR3 DNA is TGTGCCAGCAGCTTGTGGGGACTAGCGGGAGTTGAAGAGACCCAGTACTTC.

This clone occurred once. This chain joins TRBV7-6 and TRBJ2-3; 13 nucleotides align to TRBD2. Germline CDR1 reads SGHVS; CDR2 reads FNYEAQ. This CDR3 is 16 amino acids long. Unmatched junction bases numbered 7, after V lost 5 bases and J lost 5 bases. DNA for the CDR3: TGTGCCAGCAGCGATTTGGGACTAGCGGGACGAGATACGCAGTATTTT. Translated: CASSDLGLAGRDTQYF.

V is TRBV6-2 or TRBV6-3 and J is TRBJ2-4; 11 nucleotides align to TRBD1. V was pared by 4 bases and J by 0 bases, with 8 bases of the junction left unmatched. The CDR3 runs to 18 residues. Germline CDR1 is MNHEY and CDR2 is SVGEGT. CDR3 sequence reads: CASSSGQGATLAKNIQYF. In DNA form, the CDR3 reads TGTGCCAGCAGTTCCGGACAGGGGGCGACCCTAGCCAAAAACATTCAGTACTTC.

The V and J genes are TRBV10-3 and TRBJ1-1; D ambiguous. This CDR3 region has 13 residues. CDR1 and CDR2 from the germline V gene are ENHRY and SYGVKD. The V end lost 4 bases, the J end lost 1 base, and 7 bases lay between the germline ends. The CDR3 loop is CAISGRKNTEAFF. In nucleotides, the CDR3 is TGTGCCATCAGTGGAAGAAAGAACACTGAAGCTTTCTTT.

This sequence joins TRBV6-2 or TRBV6-3 and TRBJ2-1, with 14 bases matching TRBD2. Trimming removed 0 bases from V and 1 base from J; junction bases left unmatched: 8. Germline-derived CDR1 and CDR2 are MNHEY and SVGEGT. The CDR3 spans 20 residues. The CDR3 DNA follows: TGTGCCAGCAGTTACTCGACGACTAGCGGGAGGGCCACGTCCTACAATGAGCAGTTCTTC. It translates to CASSYSTTSGRATSYNEQFF.

This CDR3 reads CASSLDQETQYF. CDR3 sequence (DNA): TGTGCCAGCAGCTTGGATCAAGAGACCCAGTACTTC. The rearrangement links TRBV5-4 to TRBJ2-5; D gene unclear. Trimming took off 0 bases at V and 2 bases at J, with 2 bases between the two ends. The CDR3 contains 12 residues. The germline gives CDR1 SGHNT, CDR2 YYREEE (reference sequence).

The chain recombines TRBV19 with TRBJ2-4; D might be TRBD1 (5 bases). Trimming left V 6 bases short and J 7 bases short, with 13 bases between. Germline V gives CDR1 LNHDA, CDR2 SQIVND (reference sequence). The CDR3 runs 13 residues. CDR3 protein: CASSPGRVNIQYF. In DNA, the CDR3 is TGTGCCAGTAGCCCTGGCAGGGTGAACATTCAGTACTTC.

V is TRBV7-9 and J is TRBJ2-2; possibly TRBD2 for D (5 bases). Germline CDR1 SEHNR, CDR2 FQNEAQ (reference sequence). The CDR3 totals 16 residues. The germline V and J ends were trimmed by 0 bases and 3 bases, with 11 bases remaining between them. The CDR3 region has the DNA TGTGCCAGCAGCTTAGCAGCCGGGGTCTACACCGGGGAGCTGTTTTTT. Its protein product is CASSLAAGVYTGELFF.

This chain links TRBV6-5 with TRBJ2-5; possible D gene TRBD2, 5 bases. V shed 2 bases and J shed 1 base, with 8 bases lying between them. This CDR3 has 14 amino acids. Germline CDR1 and CDR2: MNHEY and SVGAGI. CDR3 sequence reads: CASSYAGIQETQYF. CDR3 bases: TGTGCCAGCAGTTACGCCGGGATCCAAGAGACCCAGTACTTC.

This chain connects TRBV2 to TRBJ1-1, with D hard to call. The CDR3 covers 14 residues. With 7 bases removed from V and 4 bases from J, the gap between germline ends came to 16 bases. Germline lookup yields CDR1 SNHLY and CDR2 FYNNEI. As DNA, the CDR3 is TGTGCCAGCACCCTAGAGACCGGTGTCACTGAAGCTTTCTTT. Protein sequence: CASTLETGVTEAFF.

The rearrangement uses TRBV7-2 and TRBJ2-5, with TRBD2 matching over 13 bases. There are 15 residues in the CDR3. J gave up 4 bases and V 4 bases, and 3 bases lay outside the gene matches. The germline V gene encodes CDR1 SGHTA and CDR2 FQGNSA. CDR3 nucleotides: TGTGCCAGCAGCTGGGGGACTAGCGGGATAGAGACCCAGTACTTC. It translates to CASSWGTSGIETQYF.

The chain combines TRBV21-1 with TRBJ2-1; the DNA was not used to check the table's D call, TRBD2. TRBV21-1 counts as a pseudogene. This CDR3 comprises 14 residues. The CDR3 nucleotides are TGTGCCAGCAGCAGGGTCCCTAGTTATCTTGAGCAGTTCTTC. It translates to CASSRVPSYLEQFF.

The J gene is TRBJ1-1, the V gene TRBV6-5, with TRBD1 matching 9 bases. The CDR3 is 13 amino acids. The ends lost 6 bases at V and 5 bases at J; junction bases unmatched: 4. Germline CDR1 and CDR2: MNHEY and SVGAGI. The CDR3 sequence is CASRGQGWTEAFF. The CDR3 nucleotides are TGTGCCAGCAGGGGACAGGGTTGGACTGAAGCTTTCTTT.

This chain joins TRBV3-1 (or the pseudogene TRBV3-2) and TRBJ2-7, with D possibly being TRBD2 (6 bases). V was cut by 4 bases and J by 3 bases, with 10 bases left in between. The CDR3 is 13 residues long. The germline gives CDR1 LGHDT, CDR2 YNNKEL (reference sequence). The CDR3 sequence: CASSPGLHYEQYF. The CDR3 region has the DNA TGTGCCAGCAGCCCGGGACTGCACTACGAGCAGTACTTC.

This clone was detected a few times. CDR3 sequence reads: CASSDSIQSGANVLTF. Here the CDR3 DNA reads TGTGCCAGCAGTGACTCGATCCAATCTGGGGCCAACGTCCTGACTTTC. The chain carries TRBV6-4 and TRBJ2-6, with D uncertain. Germline V gene lookup returns CDR1 MRHNA and CDR2 SNTAGT. Trimming removed 0 bases at V and 1 base at J, with 7 bases between. The CDR3 has 16 amino acids.

The chain is built from TRBV4-3 and TRBJ1-3; 7 nucleotides match TRBD1. V trimming: 3 bases; J trimming: 5 bases; junction bases outside the gene matches: 7. This CDR3 has 15 amino acids. Germline assignment: CDR1 LGHNA and CDR2 YSLEER. This CDR3 is CASSQRTGVRNTIYF. In nucleotides, the CDR3 is TGCGCCAGCAGCCAGAGAACAGGGGTTAGAAACACCATATATTTT.

The chain has TRBV28 and TRBJ1-2; D uncertain. From germline, CDR1 is MDHEN and CDR2 SYDVKM. This CDR3 region has 11 residues. With 7 bases removed from V and 8 bases from J, the gap between germline ends came to 11 bases. Here the CDR3 reads CASTTFGGYTF. The CDR3 DNA reads as TGTGCCAGCACCACTTTCGGCGGCTACACCTTC.

The CDR3 region has the DNA TGCGCCAGCGCGCTGCCGGGACTAGCGATGGATGAGCAGTTCTTC. Protein: CASALPGLAMDEQFF. The gene calls are TRBV5-1 and TRBJ2-1, with TRBD2 matching over 10 bases. Trimming at V came to 7 bases and at J to 8 bases, leaving 12 bases not matched to a gene. Per germline, CDR1 SGHRS and CDR2 YFSETQ. The CDR3 consists of 15 residues.

This chain links TRBV6-2 or TRBV6-3 with TRBJ2-7; tentative D call: TRBD2 (6 bases). The CDR3 runs 12 residues. V lost 9 bases and J 1 base, leaving 10 bases between the germline ends. Germline V gives CDR1 MNHEY, CDR2 SVGEGT. CDR3: CASSGDSYEQYF. The CDR3 DNA follows: TGTGCCAGTAGCGGAGATTCCTACGAGCAGTACTTC.

This clone occurred many times. This rearrangement joins TRBV6-5 to TRBJ2-5; TRBD1 agrees at 11 bases. J was trimmed by 4 bases and V by 7 bases; bases with no gene match: 8. This CDR3 is 15 amino acids long. Germline V gives CDR1 MNHEY, CDR2 SVGAGI. This CDR3 reads CASKGTGGRLETQYF. The CDR3 DNA sequence: TGTGCCAGCAAGGGGACAGGGGGAAGGCTAGAGACCCAGTACTTC.

This chain uses TRBV4-1 with TRBJ1-2; 12 nucleotides line up with TRBD1. The J segment lost 7 bases and the V segment lost 0 bases, leaving 9 bases of the junction unmatched. Germline V gene data show CDR1 as MGHRA and CDR2 as YSYEKL. The CDR3 spans 17 residues. In DNA form, the CDR3 reads TGCGCCAGCAGCCAAGATCAACTGGGACAGGGGGCGTTTGGCTACACCTTC. Its translation is CASSQDQLGQGAFGYTF.

This chain links TRBV7-9 with TRBJ2-1; D is unclear. Germline V gene lookup returns CDR1 SEHNR and CDR2 FQNEAQ (reference sequence). Deletions cut 2 bases from V and 9 bases from J, with 14 bases between. The CDR3 runs 14 residues. CDR3 sequence (DNA): TGTGCCAGCAGCTTACGGACGCCTACGGGTGAGCAGTTCTTC. As protein: CASSLRTPTGEQFF.

This rearrangement joins TRBV5-1 to TRBJ2-3; possibly TRBD1 or TRBD2 for D (7 bases each). Germline CDR1 is SGHRS and CDR2 is YFSETQ. Trimming pared 6 bases from V and 5 bases from J, leaving 22 bases between. The CDR3 has 16 residues. CDR3 in DNA: TGCGCCAGCACCACCGGGACAGCTTGGGGGGGAGATACGCAGTATTTT. It is translated as CASTTGTAWGGDTQYF.

This rearrangement joins TRBV10-3 to TRBJ1-6; 7 bases are a match to TRBD1. Germline CDR1 ENHRY, CDR2 SYGVKD. With V trimmed by 9 bases and J by 10 bases, 12 bases remained unmatched. The length of the CDR3 is 14 residues. Written as DNA, the CDR3 is TGTGCCATGTCCCCAGGGGGAAGGGGCTCACCCCTCCACTTT. Its translation: CAMSPGGRGSPLHF.